This is a list of T cell receptor beta chains from one sample in a study of T cells after yellow fever vaccination. TCRdb itself ran the 5' RACE reads through MiXCR, one entry per CDR3 protein. The sample carries roughly 340,000 distinct CDR3 sequences, roughly 4% recorded once. Sequenced here: PBMCs, sampled 5 days after the yellow fever booster vaccination. These receptors originate from a man aged 18 to 29 who received the YFV17D yellow fever vaccine. The CDR3 runs from the conserved cysteine through the conserved F or W. A D gene is named only where the DNA matches it firmly. For some rows the clone size is stated as once, few or many, or as a class when expanded; others skip it.

j_call clone_size d_call v_call cdr3_nt cdr3_aa
TRBJ2-3 many TRBD2 TRBV7-6 TGTGCCAGCAGCCGCAGAGCGACTAGCGGGTCCACAGATACGCAGTATTTT CASSRRATSGSTDTQYF
TRBJ2-5 many NA TRBV4-1 TGCGCCAGCAGCCTACGACTAGTACCAGGGGAGACCCAGTACTTC CASSLRLVPGETQYF
TRBJ2-5 many NA TRBV6-2/TRBV6-3 TGTGCCAGCAGTTACGGGGGGACCCCTTGGTTC CASSYGGTPWF
TRBJ1-1 many NA TRBV6-1 TGTGCCAGCAGACCCACACCGAACACTGAAGCTTTCTTT CASRPTPNTEAFF
TRBJ2-3 NA NA TRBV5-1 TGCGCCAGCAGCTTAAATTGGGGCAGGAGCACAGATACGCAGTATTTT CASSLNWGRSTDTQYF
TRBJ1-4 few NA TRBV11-3 TGTGCCAGCAGGAAGAAGGACAGCTCGATGACTAATGAAAAACTGTTTTTT CASRKKDSSMTNEKLFF
TRBJ2-2 few TRBD1 TRBV20-1 TGCAGTGCTCACAACCCGGGACAGGGAAACACCGGGGAGCTGTTTTTT CSAHNPGQGNTGELFF
TRBJ1-4 NA TRBD1 TRBV7-8 TGTGCCAGCAGCTCTTACAGGGGAAAGGGATCGGCTAATGAAAAACTGTTTTTT CASSSYRGKGSANEKLFF
TRBJ2-1 few NA TRBV29-1 TGCAGCGTTGCGGAGGGGGGGGCCCCCAATGAGCAGTTCTTC CSVAEGGAPNEQFF
TRBJ2-2 NA TRBD2 TRBV19 TGTGCCAGTAGTATCCCGGGACTAGCGAAGAACACCGGGGAGCTGTTTTTT CASSIPGLAKNTGELFF
TRBJ1-2 NA NA TRBV3-1 TGTGCCAGCAGCCAAGAGGACGGACGACTGCGCTACACCTTC CASSQEDGRLRYTF
TRBJ2-1 NA NA TRBV4-1 TGCGCCAGCAGCCAAACGACGGTGGCCCTCAATGAGCAGTTCTTC CASSQTTVALNEQFF
TRBJ1-1 few NA TRBV5-1 TGCGCCAGCAGCTTTACGCTCACATCGACAGGCAACACTGAAGCTTTCTTT CASSFTLTSTGNTEAFF
TRBJ2-5 few TRBD2 TRBV3-1 TGTGCCAGCAGCCACCGTGATAGCGGGGTGCTAGAGACCCAGTACTTC CASSHRDSGVLETQYF
TRBJ1-2 many NA TRBV5-1 TGCGCCAGCAGTTATGACACATACTATGGCTACACCTTC CASSYDTYYGYTF
TRBJ2-7 few TRBD2 TRBV3-1 TGTGCCAGCAGCCAGGGACTAGCGGACTCCTACGAGCAGTACTTC CASSQGLADSYEQYF
TRBJ1-1 few NA TRBV7-2 TGTGCCAGCAGCTTAAACATGCAGGGAACTGAAGCTTTCTTT CASSLNMQGTEAFF
TRBJ1-2 few NA TRBV27 TGTGCCAGCAGTCTGCGAACCCCTGCGCGAAGCTACACCTTC CASSLRTPARSYTF
TRBJ1-6 many NA TRBV7-9 TGTGCCAGCAGCTTTTACGGAAGCTCCTATAATTCACCCCTCCACTTT CASSFYGSSYNSPLHF
TRBJ2-5 NA TRBD2 TRBV6-6 TGTGCCAGCAGTCCGAGCGGGGGCCCCTTGTGGGCCCAGTACTTC CASSPSGGPLWAQYF
TRBJ2-5 NA NA TRBV4-1 TGCGCCAGCAGCCTATTGACGGGGGTAGAGACCCAGTACTTC CASSLLTGVETQYF